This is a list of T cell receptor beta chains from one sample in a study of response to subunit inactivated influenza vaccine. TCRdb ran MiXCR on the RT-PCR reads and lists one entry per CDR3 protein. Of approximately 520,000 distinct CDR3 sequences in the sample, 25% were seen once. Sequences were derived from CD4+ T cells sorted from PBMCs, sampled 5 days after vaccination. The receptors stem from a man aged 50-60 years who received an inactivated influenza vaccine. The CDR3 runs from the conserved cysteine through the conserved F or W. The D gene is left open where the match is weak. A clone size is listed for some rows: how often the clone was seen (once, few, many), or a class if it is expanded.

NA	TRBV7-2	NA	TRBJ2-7	TGTGCCAGCAGCTTAGAGTACAGGGACTACGAGCAGTACTTC	CASSLEYRDYEQYF
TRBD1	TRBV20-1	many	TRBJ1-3	TGCAGTGCGCCGACAGGGTCGGGTGGAAACACCATATATTTT	CSAPTGSGGNTIYF
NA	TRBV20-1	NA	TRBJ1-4	TGCAGTGCTCGGTCGAGTGAAAAACTGTTTTTT	CSARSSEKLFF
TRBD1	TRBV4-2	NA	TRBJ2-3	TGTGCCAGCAGCCAAGACGGGCAGGGGGCATCAGATACGCAGTATTTT	CASSQDGQGASDTQYF
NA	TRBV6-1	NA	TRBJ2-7	TGTGCCAGCAGGTCGCAGGGGATGGGTTCCGAGCAGTACTTC	CASRSQGMGSEQYF
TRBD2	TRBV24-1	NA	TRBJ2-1	TGTGCCACCAGGGGCGGGGGTGGTTGGAATGAGCAGTTCTTC	CATRGGGGWNEQFF
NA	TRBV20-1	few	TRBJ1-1	TGCAGTGCTAGTCCTCCTAGGAACACTGAAGCTTTCTTT	CSASPPRNTEAFF
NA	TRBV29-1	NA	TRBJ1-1	TGCAGCGTGCGACCAGGGGTAGTTTCTGAAGCTTTCTTT	CSVRPGVVSEAFF
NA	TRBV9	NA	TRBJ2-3	TGTGCCAGCAGCGTAGCTACGTCGGATACGCAGTATTTT	CASSVATSDTQYF
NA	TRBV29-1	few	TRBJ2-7	TGCAGCGTTGAAGTGAGAGAGAGCTCCTACGAGCAGTACTTC	CSVEVRESSYEQYF
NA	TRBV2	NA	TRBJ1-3	TGTGCCAGCAGTGAATATGGAAACACCATATATTTT	CASSEYGNTIYF
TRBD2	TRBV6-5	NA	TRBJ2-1	TGTGCCAGCAGTTCGTTAGCGGGAGCTGTCAATGAGCAGTTCTTC	CASSSLAGAVNEQFF
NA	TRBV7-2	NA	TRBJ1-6	TGTGCCAGCAGCTTAGTGATCGGATCGGGCTCACCCCTCCACTTT	CASSLVIGSGSPLHF
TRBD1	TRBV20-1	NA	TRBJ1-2	TGCAGTGCCCCTGACAGGGGTGGCTACACCTTC	CSAPDRGGYTF
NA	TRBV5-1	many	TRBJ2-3	TGCGCCAGCAGCCCCCGGGAAGGGGCTAGGTCAGATACGCAGTATTTT	CASSPREGARSDTQYF
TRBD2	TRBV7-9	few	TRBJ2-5	TGTGCCAGCAGCGTCCGACTAGCGGGCCAAGAGACCCAGTACTTC	CASSVRLAGQETQYF
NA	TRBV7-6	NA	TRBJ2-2	TGTGCCAGCAGCTTCCTTACAGGCAGGGTGGCCACCGGGGAGCTGTTTTTT	CASSFLTGRVATGELFF
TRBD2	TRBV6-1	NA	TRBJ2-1	TGTGCCAGCAGGGCCCGACTAGCGGGAGAAACCTACAATGAGCAGTTCTTC	CASRARLAGETYNEQFF
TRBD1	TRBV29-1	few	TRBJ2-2	TGCAGCACCCGGGACAGGGGGCGCACCGGGGAGCTGTTTTTT	CSTRDRGRTGELFF
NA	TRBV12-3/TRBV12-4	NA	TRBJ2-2	TGTGCCAGCAGTTCTGACAGGAGGGAGCTGTTTTTT	CASSSDRRELFF
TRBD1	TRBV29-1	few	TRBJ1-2	TGCAGCGTTGCGAACGACAGGGTTTTCTATGGCTACACCTTC	CSVANDRVFYGYTF
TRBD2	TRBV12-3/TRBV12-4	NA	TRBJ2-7	TGTGCCAGCGGGCTCGCGGGAGCTTACGAGCAGTACTTC	CASGLAGAYEQYF
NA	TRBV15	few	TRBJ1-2	TGTGCCACCAGCCGAGCATACAACTATGGCTACACCTTC	CATSRAYNYGYTF
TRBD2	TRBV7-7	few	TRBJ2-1	TGTGCTAGCAGCTTAGCGTGGGGACTAGACAATGAGCAGTTCTTC	CASSLAWGLDNEQFF
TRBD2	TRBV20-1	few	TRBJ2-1	TGCAGTGCTACTAGGACTAGCGGGTTCGATGAGCAGTTCTTC	CSATRTSGFDEQFF
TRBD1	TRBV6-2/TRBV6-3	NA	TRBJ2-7	TGTGCCAGCAGTAAAAACCCGGGACAGGGCTCCTACGAGCAGTACTTC	CASSKNPGQGSYEQYF
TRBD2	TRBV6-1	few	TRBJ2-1	TGTGCCACCCTAGCGGGGCCCCTGAATGAGCAGTTCTTC	CATLAGPLNEQFF
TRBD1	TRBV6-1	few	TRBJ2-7	TGTGCCAGCAAAGGGACAGACTCCTACGAGCAGTACTTC	CASKGTDSYEQYF
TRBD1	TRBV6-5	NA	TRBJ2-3	TGTGCCAGCAGTTACTGGGACAGGGTCACAGATACGCAGTATTTT	CASSYWDRVTDTQYF
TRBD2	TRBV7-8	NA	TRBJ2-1	TGTGCCAGCAGCTTAGGCGGGACTAGGCCCTACAATGAGCAGTTCTTC	CASSLGGTRPYNEQFF
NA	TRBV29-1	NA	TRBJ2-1	TGCAGCGTTGTAACGGATTACAATGAGCAGTTCTTC	CSVVTDYNEQFF
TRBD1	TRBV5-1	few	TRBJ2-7	TGCGCCAGCAGCCCACAGGGACAGGGAGGGGCCTACGAGCAGTACTTC	CASSPQGQGGAYEQYF
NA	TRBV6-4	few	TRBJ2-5	TGTGCCAGCAGTGACCCCCCGACGGCCCAGTACTTC	CASSDPPTAQYF
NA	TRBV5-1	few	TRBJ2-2	TGCGCCAGCAGATTCGGGACACCGAACACCGGGGAGCTGTTTTTT	CASRFGTPNTGELFF
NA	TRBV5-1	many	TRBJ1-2	TGCGCCAGCAGCTTGACAGTGTATAACTATGGCTACACCTTC	CASSLTVYNYGYTF
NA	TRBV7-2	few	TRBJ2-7	TGTGCCAGCAGCCAGTCTTTGGGGGCGCGGTACGAGCAGTACTTC	CASSQSLGARYEQYF
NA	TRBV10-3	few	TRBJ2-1	TGTGCCATCACTCCCCAGGACGGAAGCTCCTACAATGAGCAGTTCTTC	CAITPQDGSSYNEQFF
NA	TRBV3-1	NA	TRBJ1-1	TGTGCCAGCAGCCAAGTACGGGCGAACACTGAAGCTTTCTTT	CASSQVRANTEAFF
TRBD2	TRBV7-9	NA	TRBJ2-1	TGTGCCAGCAGTACCACTAGCGGCCCTTCTGATGAGCAGTTCTTC	CASSTTSGPSDEQFF
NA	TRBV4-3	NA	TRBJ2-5	TGCGCCAGCAGCCAAGATCAAGGTGCGGGGATTGCCCAGTACTTC	CASSQDQGAGIAQYF
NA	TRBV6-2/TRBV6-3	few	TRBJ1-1	TGTGCCAGCAGCCGACTTAGACAGCGGATTGTGAACACTGAAGCTTTCTTT	CASSRLRQRIVNTEAFF
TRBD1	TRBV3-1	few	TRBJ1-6	TGTGCCAGCGGCGCGGCAGGGGGTATCTCCTATAATTCACCCCTCCACTTT	CASGAAGGISYNSPLHF